The next 18 T cell receptor beta chains were all read from a single sample in a study of cytomegalovirus exposure and HLA in healthy donors. Researchers ran the PCR with 60 Vbeta and 13 Jbeta primers. Repertoires were generated with immunoSEQ multiplex PCR, while TCRdb's copy carries only in-frame clones and drops some. This sample yields 100,000 to 150,000 clones, of which 70% to 85% are seen a single time; over 2.5% belongs to the top ten. The source material was PBMCs. These receptors were obtained from a woman aged 45-65 years in good health and CMV-seronegative.

This chain connects TRBV28 to TRBJ2-3; possibly TRBD2 for D (5 bases). This CDR3 comprises 15 residues. Looked up from germline, CDR1 is MDHEN and CDR2 is SYDVKM. Trimming removed 3 bases from V and 1 base from J, with 11 bases in between. The CDR3 loop reads CASSFRGSGTDTQYF. DNA of the CDR3: TGTGCCAGCAGTTTTCGGGGTAGCGGCACAGATACGCAGTATTTT.

A single count supports this clone. CDR3: CASTNRTGGVHIQYF. CDR3 sequence (DNA): TGTGCCAGCACTAACCGGACAGGCGGAGTGCACATTCAGTACTTC. The J gene is TRBJ2-4, the V gene TRBV13; 7 nucleotides line up with TRBD1. V shed 7 bases, J shed 8 bases, and the junction held 14 bases outside the gene matches. There are 15 residues in the CDR3. CDR1 PRHDT and CDR2 FYEKMQ come from the germline V gene (reference sequence).

The V call is TRBV5-6, the J call TRBJ1-3; 7 positions match TRBD1. Germline CDR1 SGHDT, CDR2 YYEEEE. CDR3 length equals 15 residues. V shed 4 bases, J shed 4 bases, and the junction held 8 bases outside the gene matches. CDR3 DNA: TGTGCCAGCAGCCTACCAGGGGGAGAAGGAAACACCATATATTTT. Protein: CASSLPGGEGNTIYF.

The V gene is TRBV28, the J gene TRBJ1-1; D gene ambiguous. The CDR3 is 14 residues long. Trimming left V 2 bases short and J 0 bases short, with 7 bases between. Looked up from germline, CDR1 is MDHEN and CDR2 is SYDVKM. The CDR3 nucleotides are TGTGCCAGCAGTTTACCAGTTATGAACACTGAAGCTTTCTTT. Translation gives CASSLPVMNTEAFF.

The V call is TRBV19, the J call TRBJ2-7; D is perhaps TRBD1 or TRBD2 (6 bases each). Germline CDR1 is LNHDA and CDR2 is SQIVND (reference sequence). V lost 5 bases and J 4 bases, leaving 12 bases between the germline ends. This CDR3 is built from 13 residues. CDR3 sequence reads: CASSLGGGYEQYF. CDR3 coding DNA: TGTGCCAGTAGTCTAGGGGGAGGTTACGAGCAGTACTTC.

V is TRBV21-1 and J is TRBJ2-4; the table's D call TRBD1 went unverified against the DNA. TRBV21-1 is a pseudogene segment. This CDR3 spans 14 amino acids. The CDR3 nucleotides read TGTGCCAGCAAGGGGCGTGATGCCAAAAACATTCAGTACTTC. It translates to CASKGRDAKNIQYF.

Only a few counts were recorded for this clone. This chain joins TRBV9 and TRBJ2-5; 12 nucleotides match TRBD2. The J call may be in error: the DNA end matches TRBJ2-7 better. The CDR3 has 16 residues. Germline CDR1 reads SGDLS; CDR2 reads YYNGEE. The chain's CDR3 is CASSVAPSGRADEQYF. CDR3 sequence (DNA): TGTGCCAGCAGCGTAGCCCCTAGCGGGAGGGCCGACGAGCAGTACTTC.

V is TRBV10-3 and J is TRBJ2-3; 9 bases are a match to TRBD2. Germline-derived CDR1 and CDR2 are ENHRY and SYGVKD. The ends lost 10 bases at V and 4 bases at J; junction bases unmatched: 12. The CDR3 has 15 amino acids. CDR3 nucleotides: TGTGCCACCGCAAATAGCGGGAGACCCGCAGATACGCAGTATTTT. Its protein product is CATANSGRPADTQYF.

The CDR3 bases are TGTGCCAGCAGCTTTCTCGTAGCAACTAATGAAAAACTGTTTTTT. Its translation: CASSFLVATNEKLFF. This chain connects TRBV7-9 to TRBJ1-4; D uncertain. The ends were cut back, 3 bases at V and 0 bases at J, with 8 bases in the middle. CDR3 size: 15 residues. The germline gives CDR1 SEHNR, CDR2 FQNEAQ (reference sequence).

The chain combines TRBV11-2 with TRBJ2-5; 7 bases are a match to TRBD1. The CDR3 sequence is 14 residues long. Germline loops: CDR1 SGHAT, CDR2 FQNNGV. J lost 5 bases, V lost 4 bases, and 7 bases had no gene match. The CDR3 DNA reads TGTGCCAGCAGCTCTCCAGGGGGAGTCGAGACCCAGTACTTC. Its translation: CASSSPGGVETQYF.

This clone was counted a few times. The chain couples TRBV6-6 to TRBJ1-1; D is perhaps TRBD1 (6 bases). The germline gives CDR1 MNHNY, CDR2 SVGAGI (reference sequence). V was trimmed by 4 bases and J by 3 bases, leaving 12 bases between them. CDR3 length equals 14 residues. The CDR3 nucleotides read TGTGCCAGCAGTTCGACAGGTCGGGACACTGAAGCTTTCTTT. This translates into CASSSTGRDTEAFF.

V gene TRBV5-4 combines with J gene TRBJ2-7; the D is unclear. CDR1 is SGHNT and CDR2 is YYREEE in the germline V gene (reference sequence). V was shortened by 2 bases and J by 4 bases, with 13 bases between the two germline ends. The CDR3 covers 14 residues. The CDR3 reads CASSFAAGRYEQYF. The CDR3 bases are TGTGCCAGCAGCTTTGCCGCTGGGCGATACGAGCAGTACTTC.

The chain joins TRBV15 to TRBJ1-6, with D perhaps TRBD1 (5 bases). The CDR3 extends over 16 amino acids. V lost 0 bases and J 7 bases, leaving 13 bases between the germline ends. Germline-derived CDR1 and CDR2 are LNHNV and YYDKDF (reference sequence). CDR3 in amino acids: CATSRDQGALNSPLHF. CDR3 bases: TGTGCCACCAGCAGAGATCAGGGCGCACTCAATTCACCCCTCCACTTT.

V gene TRBV2 combines with J gene TRBJ2-7, with TRBD2 matching over 11 bases. The CDR3 sequence is 13 residues long. Trimming took 10 bases from V and 2 from J; bases not matched to a gene: 4. The germline V gene encodes CDR1 SNHLY and CDR2 FYNNEI. The CDR3 DNA reads TGTGCCACACGACTAGCGGGGACCTACGAGCAGTACTTC. It specifies CATRLAGTYEQYF.

J is TRBJ2-2 and V is TRBV2; 11 positions match TRBD2. V shed 4 bases and J 3 bases; nucleotides not matched to a gene: 10. The germline gives CDR1 SNHLY, CDR2 FYNNEI. CDR3 size: 18 residues. CDR3: CASSATSGSYTDTGELFF. The CDR3 region has the DNA TGTGCCAGCAGTGCCACTAGCGGGAGTTATACGGACACCGGGGAGCTGTTTTTT.

The chain joins TRBV19 to TRBJ2-5, with D perhaps matching TRBD2 (7 bases). Germline V gene lookup returns CDR1 LNHDA and CDR2 SQIVND (reference sequence). With 1 base removed from V and 9 bases from J, the gap between germline ends came to 15 bases. The CDR3 is 14 residues long. CDR3 residues: CASSIGEGGVAQYF. In DNA, the CDR3 is TGTGCCAGTAGTATAGGCGAGGGGGGGGTGGCCCAGTACTTC.

This clone occurred many times. This chain joins TRBV28 and TRBJ2-7, with 8 positions matching TRBD2. The CDR3 is made up of 12 amino acids. Losses at the gene ends were 6 bases for V and 6 bases for J; bases not matched to a gene: 4. CDR1 and CDR2 from the germline V gene are MDHEN and SYDVKM. CDR3 sequence: CASRGLAAEQYF. The CDR3 DNA reads TGTGCCAGCAGAGGACTAGCCGCCGAGCAGTACTTC. Filled out from reference TRBV28 and TRBJ2-7, the complete variable domain reads DVKVTQSSRYLVKRTGEKVFLECVQDMDHENMFWYRQDPGLGLRLIYFSYDVKMKEKGDIPEGYSVSREKKERFSLILESASTNQTSMYLCASRGLAAEQYFGPGTRLTVT.

The V and J genes are TRBV2 and TRBJ1-2; 7 bases line up with TRBD1. From germline, CDR1 is SNHLY and CDR2 FYNNEI. The V segment lost 5 bases and the J segment 3 bases; nucleotides outside the gene matches: 6. This CDR3 region has 14 residues. CDR3: CASSTGTAHYGYTF. The CDR3 bases are TGTGCCAGCAGTACCGGGACAGCCCACTATGGCTACACCTTC.